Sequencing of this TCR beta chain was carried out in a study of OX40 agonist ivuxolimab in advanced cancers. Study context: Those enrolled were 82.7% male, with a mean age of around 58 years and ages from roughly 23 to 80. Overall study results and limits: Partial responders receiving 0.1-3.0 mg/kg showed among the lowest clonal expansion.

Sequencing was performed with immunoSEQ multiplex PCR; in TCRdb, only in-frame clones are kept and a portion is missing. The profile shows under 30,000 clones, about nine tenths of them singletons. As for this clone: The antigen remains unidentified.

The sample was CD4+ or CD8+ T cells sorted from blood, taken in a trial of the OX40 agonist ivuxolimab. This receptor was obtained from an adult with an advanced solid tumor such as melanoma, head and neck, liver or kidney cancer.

The CDR3 region is CASSPGASGGFGNTIYF. CDR3 nucleotide sequence: TGCGCCAGCAGCCCGGGGGCCTCGGGGGGCTTTGGAAACACCATATATTTT. The gene calls are TRBV5-1 and TRBJ1-3; D might be TRBD1 (6 bases). The germline V gene encodes CDR1 SGHRS and CDR2 YFSETQ. Trimming took 4 bases from V and 3 from J, leaving 20 bases between them. The CDR3 is made up of 17 amino acids.